The TCR beta chain described here comes from a study of T cell responses to AZD1222 COVID-19 vaccine. The V end lost 5 bases, the J end lost 5 bases, and 7 bases lay between the germline ends. The CDR3 sequence is 12 residues long. The germline V gene has CDR1 MDHEN and CDR2 SYDVKM. This clone has a handful of counts. The antigen is undetermined. Regarding the study as a whole: There were mostly white British donors and more females than males, and clonal diversity was possibly underestimated.

The protocol was immunoSEQ multiplex PCR, while the TCRdb copy is restricted to in-frame clones and leaves out a portion. In the table there are more than 150,000 clones, roughly 91% of which are singletons. This specimen was peripheral blood, taken on day 0 of AZD1222 vaccination. The sequence derives from an adult in good health. The chain uses TRBV28 and TRBJ2-4; D not resolved. The CDR3 nucleotides are TGTGCCAGCAGTCCCCCAGAAAACATTCAGTACTTC. This codes for CASSPPENIQYF.